This TCR beta chain came from a study of blood T cell repertoires in COVID-19. Trimming cost V 4 bases and J 7 bases; bases outside gene matches: 10. Germline CDR1 and CDR2: LNHDA and SQIVND (reference sequence). This CDR3 is 15 amino acids long. In this sample, this clone turned up a few times. The data were produced by immunoSEQ multiplex PCR, yet TCRdb's version contains in-frame clones alone and is incomplete. The table includes over 200,000 clones, less than 90% detected once. The source of this sequence is a woman aged 40 to 50 who had recovered from COVID-19. This chain uses TRBV19 with TRBJ1-5; TRBD1 aligns across 7 bases. Sequenced sample: PBMCs or T cells enriched from blood (not recorded which). The CDR3 loop is CASSTSHRGGQPQHF. The CDR3 region has the DNA TGTGCCAGTAGTACTTCCCACAGGGGCGGCCAGCCCCAGCATTTT.